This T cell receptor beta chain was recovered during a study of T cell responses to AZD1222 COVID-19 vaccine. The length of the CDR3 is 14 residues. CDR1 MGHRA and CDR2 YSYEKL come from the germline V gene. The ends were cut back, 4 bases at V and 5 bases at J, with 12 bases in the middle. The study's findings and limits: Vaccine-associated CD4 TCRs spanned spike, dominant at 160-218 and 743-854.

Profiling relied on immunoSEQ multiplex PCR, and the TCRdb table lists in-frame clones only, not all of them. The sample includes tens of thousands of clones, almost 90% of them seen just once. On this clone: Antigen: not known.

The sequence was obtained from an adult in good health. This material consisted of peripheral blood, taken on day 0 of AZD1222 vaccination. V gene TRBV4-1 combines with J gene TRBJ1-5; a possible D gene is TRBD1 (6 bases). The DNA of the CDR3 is TGCGCCAGCAGCCGGGACAAGATAGATCAGCCCCAGCATTTT. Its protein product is CASSRDKIDQPQHF.